This TCR beta chain emerged from a study of human T cells and chemical hapten exposure (dated by TCRdb to the early 2020s). For the wider study: For sensitization, 2% DPC in acetone was applied to a roughly 2 cm by roughly 2 cm area of upper inner arm skin. Weekly therapeutic DPC doses were additionally applied to the scalp of patients throughout the roughly 25-week study period. Patch testing was done on the upper back using Finn chambers containing 0.01% DPC, and results were scored after 6 days according to International Contact Dermatitis Research Group standards. The mostly female patient cohort included alopecia areata with under or over 50% scalp involvement, alopecia totalis and alopecia universalis. Libraries were pooled for sequencing, and variation in per-sample TCR yields was attributed mainly to small differences in library volumes within the pool. In alopecia patients, the study followed how the peripheral blood TCR repertoire changed in vivo over primary and secondary sensitization to diphenylcyclopropenone (DPC), a hapten. Patient blood was sampled pre-sensitization (week 0) and at 2, 6 and about 24 weeks after DPC sensitization. Some 29 alopecia patients provided blood for TCR sequencing at one to four time points (pre-sensitization, 2, 6 and 24 weeks). Study-wide findings and limitations: Repeated subsampling changed both the strength of the expansion versus patch-test correlation and the threshold at which that correlation became significant. The number of PT1 expanded TCRs positively correlated with patch test score, significant at thresholds 8, 16 and 32 but not 4. Alopecia, a presumed autoimmune disease, was present in all patients, so the immune response of the patients might differ from that of healthy individuals. The number of TCRs above 1 in 1000 frequency did not change with DPC sensitization; there was no evidence of global repertoire structure alterations. Expanded TCRs formed significantly more large CDR3 similarity clusters than pre-sensitization or healthy control sets, consistent with antigen-driven responses.

V lost 3 bases and J lost 0 bases; the stretch between them is 14 bases long. The CDR3 runs 15 residues from the cysteine to the phenylalanine. Only the CDR3 portion is preserved as DNA: 45 bases, with reading frame beginning at the first base. From the germline V gene, CDR1 is SQVTM and CDR2 is ANQGSEA. The meaning of the sample's time point label: pre-sensitization, week 0. The intended sense of this specimen's treatment or condition label: therapeutic diphenylcyclopropenone sensitization with weekly scalp DPC. At each patch-test visit, blood was drawn before the patch test was applied. To be eligible, patients had to be aged 18 to 70, diagnosed with alopecia and judged suitable for DPC therapy, while pregnant patients were excluded. Total RNA was extracted from unfractionated whole blood collected in Tempus Blood RNA tubes. Only a few counts were recorded for this clonotype. It lacks a known antigen. No clone much larger than this one lies a single base away; base qualities are absent.

The method was RACE. Sequenced using a NextSeq 500. During library preparation, unique molecular identifiers were attached to individual cDNA molecules so that TCRs could be counted in a quantitative, reproducible way. Both TCR alpha and TCR beta chains were sequenced from each blood RNA sample. Regarding the original processing steps: A median of about 87,000 TCRs per sample was observed, with a range of roughly 23,224 to 750,000. V, J and CDR3 annotation of the TCR reads was carried out using the Decombinator software suite. Every sample was subsampled to the same number of TCRs (28,000) for the PS versus PT1 abundance plots. TCRs were defined as expanded if absent before sensitization and observed at least eight times at the 2-week time point. Using fastp at Q25 and MiXCR, TCRdb reprocessed the public reads and kept productive beta chains. Identical CDR3 proteins give one entry, which carries the most common genes and DNA. The V and J calls come from TCRdb's annotation, not from the publication. The sample includes approximately 370,000 distinct CDR3 sequences, with approximately 5.8% observed a single time. The biggest ten clones account for about 7.7% of the sample.

The rearranged segments are TRBV29-1 and TRBJ2-5, with a tentative D gene TRBD2 over 5 matching bases. The source material was whole blood, sampled in connection with sensitization to the hapten diphenylcyclopropenone (DPC). The TCR comes from a woman aged 18-30 years with alopecia areata. Some clones in this sample may be carry-over from other donors' samples. For the CDR3, the sequence is CSVDPGCRYQETQYF. The DNA sequence follows: TGCAGCGTTGATCCGGGGTGTCGGTACCAAGAGACCCAGTACTTC.